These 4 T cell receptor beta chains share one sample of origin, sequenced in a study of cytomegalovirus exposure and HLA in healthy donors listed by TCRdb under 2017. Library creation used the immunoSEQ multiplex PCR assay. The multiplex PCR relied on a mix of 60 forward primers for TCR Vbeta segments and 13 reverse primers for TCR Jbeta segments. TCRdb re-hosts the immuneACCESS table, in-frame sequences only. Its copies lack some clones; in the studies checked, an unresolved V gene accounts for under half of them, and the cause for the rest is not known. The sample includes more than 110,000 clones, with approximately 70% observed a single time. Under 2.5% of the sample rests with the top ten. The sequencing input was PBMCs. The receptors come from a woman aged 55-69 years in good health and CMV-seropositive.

The CDR3 nucleotides are TGCGCCAGCAGCTTGGTAGGAGCTTCATATGGCTACACCTTC. It yields the protein CASSLVGASYGYTF. V usage is TRBV5-1 and J usage is TRBJ1-2; D gene ambiguous. Trimming cost V 0 bases and J 5 bases, with 11 bases left between them. Germline assignment: CDR1 SGHRS and CDR2 YFSETQ. The CDR3 has 14 residues.

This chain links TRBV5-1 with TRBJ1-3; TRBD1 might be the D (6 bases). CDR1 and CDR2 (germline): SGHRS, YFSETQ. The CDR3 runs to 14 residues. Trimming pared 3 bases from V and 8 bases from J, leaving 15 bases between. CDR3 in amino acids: CASSSGQPRDTIYF. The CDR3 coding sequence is TGCGCCAGCAGCTCCGGACAGCCCCGAGACACCATATATTTT.

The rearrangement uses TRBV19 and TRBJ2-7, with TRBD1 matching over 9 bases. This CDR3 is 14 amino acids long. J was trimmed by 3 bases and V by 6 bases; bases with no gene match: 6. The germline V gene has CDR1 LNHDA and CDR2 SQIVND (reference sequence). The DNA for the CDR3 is TGTGCCAGTAGCAGTGGACAGGGGCGCTACGAGCAGTACTTC. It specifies CASSSGQGRYEQYF.

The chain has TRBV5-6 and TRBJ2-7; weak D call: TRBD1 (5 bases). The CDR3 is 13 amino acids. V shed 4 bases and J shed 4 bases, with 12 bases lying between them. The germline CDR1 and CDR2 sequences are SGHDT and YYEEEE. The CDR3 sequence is CASSPRRAYEQYF. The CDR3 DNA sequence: TGTGCCAGCAGCCCCCGCAGGGCATACGAGCAGTACTTC.